What follows are 13 T cell receptor beta chains derived from one specimen sequenced in a study of T cells in Graves' hyperthyroidism and ophthalmopathy. Using RNA transcripts as the source, TCR beta CDR3 regions were amplified. TCR CDR3 underwent first-round RT-PCR with the HTBI primer set. Each CDR3 protein gets one entry after TCRdb re-called the multiplex PCR reads with MiXCR. The sample comprises 600,000 or so distinct CDR3 sequences, 15% to 20% of which are singletons, and around 4% rests with the top ten. The source material was blood. These receptors were obtained from a woman aged 25 to 39 with Graves' hyperthyroidism.

This rearrangement joins TRBV6-1 to TRBJ2-1; 8 bases line up with TRBD1. The CDR3 is 12 residues long. The germline V gene has CDR1 MNHNS and CDR2 SASEGT. V dropped 6 bases and J dropped 8; count of bases not matched to a gene: 3. CDR3 protein: CASRLQGDEQFF. The DNA of the CDR3 is TGTGCCAGCAGACTACAGGGGGATGAGCAGTTCTTC.

The chain uses TRBV9 and TRBJ2-1, with D tentatively TRBD2 (6 bases). CDR3 size: 15 residues. V was pared by 0 bases and J by 4 bases, with 11 bases between. Germline V gene data show CDR1 as SGDLS and CDR2 as YYNGEE. The CDR3 loop is CASSVVAAIYNEQFF. CDR3 DNA: TGTGCCAGCAGCGTAGTAGCGGCTATTTACAATGAGCAGTTCTTC.

On this clonotype itself: A much larger clone differs by one base, so this may be a read error. V is TRBV6-2 or TRBV6-3 and J is TRBJ2-1; 12 bases line up with TRBD2. Germline V CDR1 and CDR2: MNHEY, SVGEGT. The CDR3 totals 17 residues. In DNA, the CDR3 is TGTGCCCGCAGTCCGACTAGCGGGAGAGGCACCTACAATGAGCAGTTCTTC. Protein sequence: CARSPTSGRGTYNEQFF.

This clonotype appeared a few times. The CDR3 loop is CASSPPPGARNEQFF. The DNA of the CDR3 is TGTGCCAGCAGCCCCCCCCCCGGGGCCCGCAATGAGCAGTTCTTC. This chain joins TRBV12-3 or TRBV12-4 and TRBJ2-1, with D perhaps TRBD1 or TRBD2 (5 bases each). V lost 6 bases, J lost 6 bases, and 18 bases lay in between. CDR3 length equals 15 residues.

In this sample, this clonotype turned up a few times. V is TRBV20-1 and J is TRBJ1-2, with D perhaps matching TRBD1 (5 bases). The ends were cut back, 5 bases at V and 6 bases at J, with 19 bases in the middle. This CDR3 region has 14 residues. The germline V gene has CDR1 DFQATT and CDR2 SNEGSKA (reference sequence). CDR3 amino acids: CSADEYVGGDGYTF. In nucleotides, the CDR3 is TGCAGTGCTGACGAATACGTCGGGGGGGATGGCTACACCTTC.

The V gene is TRBV9, the J gene TRBJ2-1, with D uncertain. Germline assignment: CDR1 SGDLS and CDR2 YYNGEE. This CDR3 has 14 amino acids. V was trimmed by 0 bases and J by 9 bases, leaving 13 bases between them. The CDR3 is CASSVVERSGEQFF. CDR3 nucleotide sequence: TGTGCCAGCAGCGTAGTCGAAAGGTCGGGTGAGCAGTTCTTC.

This clonotype has more than one count but fewer than ten. The chain couples TRBV10-3 to TRBJ1-1; D is unclear. Germline loops: CDR1 ENHRY, CDR2 SYGVKD. The CDR3 contains 12 residues. V dropped 0 bases and J dropped 8 bases, with 7 bases sitting between them. CDR3 bases: TGTGCCATCAGTGAGTCTGGCCAGGAAGCTTTCTTT. Protein sequence: CAISESGQEAFF.

The chain carries TRBV28 and TRBJ2-2; D is ambiguous. The CDR3 totals 17 residues. Per germline, CDR1 MDHEN and CDR2 SYDVKM. Between the trimmed V and J ends, which lost 1 base and 0 bases, there was a span of 12 bases. CDR3 coding DNA: TGTGCCAGCAGTTTATCCGGGTTCCATTCGAACACCGGGGAGCTGTTTTTT. It specifies CASSLSGFHSNTGELFF.

At least ten counts were recorded for this clonotype. This chain joins TRBV30 and TRBJ2-7, with 9 bases lining up with TRBD2. V lost 6 bases, J lost 5 bases, and 8 bases stayed unmatched. The CDR3 length is 13 residues. Germline V gene lookup returns CDR1 GTSNPN and CDR2 SVGIG (reference sequence). CDR3 amino acids: CACYSGSLDEQYF. The CDR3 coding sequence is TGTGCCTGTTATAGCGGGAGTCTCGACGAGCAGTACTTC.

At least ten counts were recorded for this clonotype. This chain connects TRBV5-1 to TRBJ1-1; tentatively, D is TRBD1 (5 bases). Per the germline V gene, CDR1 is SGHRS and CDR2 is YFSETQ. The CDR3 runs to 13 residues. V gave up 5 bases and J gave up 0 bases, with 8 bases separating them. CDR3 sequence (DNA): TGCGCCAGCAGGACAGAGATGAACACTGAAGCTTTCTTT. Translated, it gives CASRTEMNTEAFF.

This clonotype was counted many times. V is TRBV7-8 and J is TRBJ1-5; TRBD1 aligns across 8 bases. Germline V gives CDR1 SGHVS, CDR2 FQNEAQ. After removal of 2 bases from V and 2 bases from J, the junction contained 8 bases not matched to a gene. The CDR3 has 17 residues. DNA of the CDR3: TGTGCCAGCAGCTTAATTGCAGGGGGCTTCGGCAATCAGCCCCAGCATTTT. Its protein product is CASSLIAGGFGNQPQHF.

J is TRBJ1-5 and V is TRBV7-9, with a weak D call TRBD1 (5 bases). CDR1 and CDR2 from the germline V gene are SEHNR and FQNEAQ (reference sequence). V lost 7 bases and J lost 4, with 14 bases in between. The CDR3 is 14 residues long. The CDR3 is CASTPGGSNQPQHF. The DNA for the CDR3 is TGTGCCAGCACCCCGGGGGGTAGTAATCAGCCCCAGCATTTT. The variable domain in full, with the rest retrieved from reference TRBV7-9 and TRBJ1-5, is DTGVSQNPRHKITKRGQNVTFRCDPISEHNRLYWYRQTLGQGPEFLTYFQNEAQLEKSRLLSDRFSAERPKGSFSTLEIQRTEQGDSAMYLCASTPGGSNQPQHFGDGTRLSIL.

This chain links TRBV19 with TRBJ2-1; D might be TRBD1 or TRBD2, each matching 6 bases. CDR1 LNHDA and CDR2 SQIVND come from the germline V gene (reference sequence). Trimming left V 1 base short and J 8 bases short, with 15 bases between. The length of the CDR3 is 15 residues. The CDR3 spells CASSIAGSRGHEQFF. Written as DNA, the CDR3 is TGTGCCAGTAGTATAGCAGGGAGTCGGGGGCATGAGCAGTTCTTC.